A single sample gave rise to the 14 T cell receptor beta chains below, sequenced in a study of blood T cell repertoires in COVID-19 (dated by TCRdb to 2020 to 2021). Library prep was done by the immunoSEQ multiplex PCR assay. As stored in TCRdb, this immuneACCESS dataset retains in-frame rearrangements with V and J assigned. A fraction of the clones does not appear; measured against another copy, unresolved V genes explain less than half of the discrepancy, and the remainder lacks a known reason. This sample lists roughly 34,000 clones; nearly 80% were detected once. Roughly a third of the sample is taken by the ten largest. The sample taken for sequencing was peripheral blood. The receptors were gathered from a man at least 80 years old with acute or convalescent COVID-19.

V and J are TRBV6-6 and TRBJ1-2, with 7 nucleotides matching TRBD1. Trimming at V came to 6 bases and at J to 2 bases, leaving 3 bases not matched to a gene. The V gene's germline CDR1 is MNHNY and CDR2 SVGAGI (reference sequence). This CDR3 comprises 13 residues. CDR3 coding DNA: TGTGCCAGCAGAGCAGGGGGGAACTATGGCTACACCTTC. It encodes CASRAGGNYGYTF.

The chain carries TRBV30 and TRBJ2-5, with TRBD2 matching over 10 bases. The CDR3 has 16 residues. Per germline, CDR1 GTSNPN and CDR2 SVGIG (reference sequence). Trimming cost V 6 bases and J 4 bases; bases outside gene matches: 14. The DNA for the CDR3 is TGTGCCTGCGTAGCGGGAGGTTATGGTCGGGGAGAGACCCAGTACTTC. Translation: CACVAGGYGRGETQYF.

The rearrangement uses TRBV5-1 and TRBJ2-5; 9 nucleotides align to TRBD1. V lost 3 bases to trimming and J lost 4 bases; unmatched junction nucleotides: 4. The CDR3 sequence is 14 residues long. Germline V gene data show CDR1 as SGHRS and CDR2 as YFSETQ. CDR3 sequence: CASSYGQGLETQYF. The CDR3 DNA sequence: TGCGCCAGCAGCTATGGACAGGGGTTAGAGACCCAGTACTTC.

As DNA, the CDR3 is TGTGCCAGCGGGGTAGCGGGAGGGCCGGGCAAAAACATTCAGTACTTC. Translating it yields CASGVAGGPGKNIQYF. This chain connects TRBV7-2 to TRBJ2-4, with 11 nucleotides matching TRBD2. Per the germline V gene, CDR1 is SGHTA and CDR2 is FQGNSA. This CDR3 has 16 amino acids. The J segment lost 3 bases and the V segment lost 8 bases, leaving 9 bases of the junction unmatched.

The genes are TRBV3-1 (or the pseudogene TRBV3-2) and TRBJ2-1; D remains ambiguous. The CDR3 extends over 17 amino acids. V was trimmed by 2 bases and J by 7 bases, leaving 21 bases between them. The germline CDR1 and CDR2 sequences are LGHDT and YNNKEL (reference sequence). The chain's CDR3 is CASSQFPGLGNSNEQFF. Here the CDR3 DNA reads TGTGCCAGCAGCCAATTCCCCGGTCTAGGAAACTCGAATGAGCAGTTCTTC.

The CDR3 coding sequence is TGCGCCAGCAGCCCAGCCCAGGGAGGATCCTACGAGCAGTACTTC. Translating it yields CASSPAQGGSYEQYF. The rearrangement joins TRBV4-3 to TRBJ2-7; D perhaps matches TRBD2 (6 bases). The germline gives CDR1 LGHNA, CDR2 YSLEER. The CDR3 loop spans 15 amino acids. Trimming took off 4 bases at V and 1 base at J, with 14 bases between the two ends.

The chain employs TRBV12-3 or TRBV12-4 and TRBJ1-1; TRBD1 aligns across 7 bases. The CDR3 is made up of 13 amino acids. Germline trimming cut 2 bases from V and 4 bases from J; bases unmatched to any gene: 1. As DNA, the CDR3 is TGTGCCAGCAGTTTAAGGGGGCTCACTGAAGCTTTCTTT. Translation: CASSLRGLTEAFF.

The rearrangement links TRBV23-1 to TRBJ2-5; D might be TRBD1 (7 bases). TRBV23-1 is an ORF, and what it does is uncertain. This CDR3 contains 18 residues. Trimming shortened V by 2 bases and J by 2 bases, and 21 bases separated the two germline ends. The CDR3 DNA reads TGCGCCAGCAGTCAACCCAATCTAGACAGGGCGGGGCAAGAGACCCAGTACTTC. Translated: CASSQPNLDRAGQETQYF.

The rearrangement uses TRBV5-1 and TRBJ2-1, with 10 nucleotides matching TRBD1. The ends lost 4 bases at V and 2 bases at J; junction bases unmatched: 3. Germline V gives CDR1 SGHRS, CDR2 YFSETQ. The CDR3 has 15 residues. CDR3 nucleotide sequence: TGCGCCAGCAGCCTCGGGACAGGGGCCTACAATGAGCAGTTCTTC. Amino acid sequence: CASSLGTGAYNEQFF.

The chain joins TRBV28 to TRBJ1-4; perhaps TRBD1 as D (6 bases). CDR3 length: 14 amino acids. The V gene's germline CDR1 is MDHEN and CDR2 SYDVKM. V was trimmed by 5 bases and J by 8 bases, leaving 15 bases between them. The CDR3 DNA sequence: TGTGCCAGCAGTACCCAACAGGGTCGGGAAAAACTGTTTTTT. It codes for CASSTQQGREKLFF.

V and J are TRBV6-5 and TRBJ1-2; D might be TRBD1 (5 bases). V dropped 8 bases and J dropped 4 bases, with 17 bases sitting between them. Germline-derived CDR1 and CDR2 are MNHEY and SVGAGI. The length of the CDR3 is 14 residues. This chain's CDR3 is CASGAGGSLYGYTF. Written as DNA, the CDR3 is TGTGCCAGCGGGGCGGGAGGAAGCCTCTATGGCTACACCTTC.

There are a few counts of this clone. The V and J genes are TRBV4-2 and TRBJ1-5, with D perhaps matching TRBD1 (6 bases). This CDR3 contains 14 residues. CDR1 and CDR2 (germline): LGHNA, YNFKEQ. Trimming took 0 bases from V and 7 from J, leaving 10 bases between them. The CDR3 nucleotides are TGTGCCAGCAGCCAAGATCGGGGACAACAGCCCCAGCATTTT. Translating gives CASSQDRGQQPQHF.

This clone was counted once. The rearrangement uses TRBV19 and TRBJ2-3, with D maybe TRBD1 (6 bases). CDR1 is LNHDA and CDR2 is SQIVND in the germline V gene (reference sequence). This CDR3 spans 17 amino acids. V was pared by 5 bases and J by 4 bases, with 22 bases between. The CDR3 DNA reads TGTGCCAGTAGTTACTCTCCCCGACAGGCCCGGTCAGATACGCAGTATTTT. Its protein is CASSYSPRQARSDTQYF.

V and J are TRBV4-3 and TRBJ2-3; weak D call: TRBD1 (6 bases). This CDR3 is 15 amino acids long. V was shortened by 4 bases and J by 2 bases, with 13 bases between the two germline ends. The germline CDR1 and CDR2 sequences are LGHNA and YSLEER. CDR3 nucleotides: TGCGCCAGCAGCCTCTCGTACAGGGCCACAGATACGCAGTATTTT. This codes for CASSLSYRATDTQYF.